The clone carrying this T cell receptor (beta chain) has only one observation. The data derive from a study of blood T cell repertoires in COVID-19. Study information: Samples of COVID-19 (acute and convalescent) were obtained from the United States, Italy and Spain. In each case, the material was cDNA or gDNA derived from T cells, B-cell-depleted T cells, or PBMCs.

Using immunoSEQ multiplex PCR, the repertoire was profiled, and TCRdb retains in-frame clones only, with some absent. The table includes tens of thousands of clones, about 85% detected once. Germline assignment: CDR1 SGHVS and CDR2 FQNEAQ. The CDR3 has 16 amino acids. The V end was cut by 2 bases, the J end by 0 bases, with 11 bases between. The V and J genes are TRBV7-8 and TRBJ1-5; D remains unclear. The clonotype comes from a middle-aged man with acute or convalescent COVID-19. The sample taken for sequencing was peripheral blood. CDR3 loop: CASSLLPPYSNQPQHF. The CDR3 coding sequence is TGTGCCAGCAGCTTACTTCCGCCCTATAGCAATCAGCCCCAGCATTTT.